The text below deals with one T cell receptor (beta chain). The sample is drawn from a study of blood T cell repertoires in COVID-19. Study-level information: The cDNA or gDNA used as material had been derived from T cells, B-cell-depleted T cells, or PBMCs.

Clones were sequenced by immunoSEQ multiplex PCR, and TCRdb holds only the in-frame ones, with some missing. Found here are 130,000 to 150,000 clones, around 90% of them singletons; the top ten hold 4%. Within 2 weeks before study entry, exposed participants met a COVID-19 case. This receptor was taken from a woman aged 40 to 49 who had been exposed to COVID-19. Sequencing was carried out using PBMCs or T cells enriched from blood (not recorded which).

The DNA for the CDR3 is TGTGCCAGCAGCTTAGCCTGGGACAGTCTTGGCTACACCTTC. The encoded protein is CASSLAWDSLGYTF. The genes are TRBV7-2 and TRBJ1-2; 7 nucleotides agree with TRBD1. CDR1 SGHTA and CDR2 FQGNSA come from the germline V gene. V was pared by 0 bases and J by 7 bases, with 5 bases of the junction left unmatched. The CDR3 runs to 14 residues.